The present entry profiles one TCR beta chain with its context. The antigen this receptor binds is unknown. The germline V gene specifies SGHAT as CDR1 and FQNNGV as CDR2. The CDR3 spans 18 residues, from the cysteine through the phenylalanine. This entry has no DNA. The sample is drawn from a study of monozygotic twins with inflammatory bowel disease (dated by TCRdb to the late 2010s). About the full investigation: In total, around 28 monozygotic twin pairs made up the full study: 19 Danish pairs, all IBD-discordant, plus nine German pairs, of which four were IBD-concordant and five were IBD-discordant. Each individual had, on average, about 151 000 unique TCRalpha sequences and 181 000 unique TCRbeta sequences available for analysis. The search for disease-associated traits relied mainly on comparing IBD patients with their genetically identical healthy co-twins within discordant pairs.

Summary of the overall study and its limitations: Background noise and inter-individual variability may have been introduced into the repertoires by the differing immunosuppressive treatments among patients. Distinction between different T cell subtypes could not be achieved in the analysis. Compared with healthy twins, IBD patients had fewer clonotypes in common with other individuals, a difference most pronounced in patients showing signs of disease activity. Measured by the inverse Simpson index, TCRbeta repertoire diversity was lower in IBD patients than in their healthy co-twins. No single strong signal or clonotype linked to IBD turned up in the results, so the idea that one exists was not supported. Repertoire similarity did not differ between concordant and discordant twins, possibly due to limited statistical power.

Preparation of the library involved 5' RACE. Each TCR library was prepared from around 3,200 ng of total RNA. For each sample, cDNA was synthesized in eight separate reactions using SMARTScribe reverse transcriptase. During cDNA synthesis, template switching introduced unique molecular identifiers that contained a 6-nucleotide sample barcode. TCRalpha and TCRbeta cDNA was amplified by two nested PCRs of 16 and 9 cycles, with bead purification after each PCR. Before amplification, the cDNA was treated with uracil DNA-glycosylase and purified using the QIAquick PCR purification kit. In the second PCR, Illumina TruSeq-compatible adapters and sample-specific barcodes were added. Library quality and concentration were checked on TapeStation and Qubit, and libraries were pooled at about 4.9 ng each. Sequencing of pooled libraries was carried out on an Illumina HiSeq2500 single-index Rapid Run using 2 x 100 bp reads and custom sequencing primers. Per the source publication's procedure: PCR and sequencing errors were corrected by UMI-based consensus assembly using MiGEC version 1.2.6. V(D)J alignment, clonotype assembly and CDR3 extraction were performed with MiXCR version 2.1.1. To normalise gene usage, clonotype sharing and MAIT/NKT TCR abundance, the top 1000, 10 000 and 20 000 clonotypes in each sample were analysed. Diversity was computed as the inverse Simpson index with the vegan R package after downsampling to 27 000 UMIs. Paired Mann-Whitney U tests were applied to discordant twin pairs, with Benjamini-Hochberg correction for multiple testing. Each entry corresponds to one CDR3 protein sequence from reads that TCRdb reprocessed, and DNA is not given. Clone size and V and J calls follow TCRdb, not the original study. The data table for this sample lists about 440,000 distinct CDR3 sequences. The ten largest clones capture about 2.4% of the sample.

An approximately 2.5 ml peripheral blood sample was drawn into PAXgene tubes per donor and stored at -80°C. Without any T cell sorting, total RNA was extracted from whole blood using the PAXgene blood miRNA kit on an automated QIAcube. Peripheral blood from monozygotic twin pairs, either concordant or discordant for inflammatory bowel disease, underwent deep TCRalpha and TCRbeta repertoire profiling that used unique molecular barcoding. Smoking habits were recorded for all twin pairs, and individuals were classified as current, former or never smokers. The specimen was blood. The clonotype was recovered from a human donor with ulcerative colitis or Crohn's disease, or a healthy co-twin of an affected twin (not recorded which). The sequence is built from TRBV11-2 and TRBJ2-2; TCRdb calls TRBD2, which cannot be checked without DNA. The CDR3 has the sequence CASSPYLSGGAVHGELFF.